This TCR beta chain emerged from a study of shared clonotypes between healthy human individuals. Study-wide context: Each donor's CD8 memory used one plate, CD8 naive two, each CD4 subset three.

The data were produced by immunoSEQ multiplex PCR, yet TCRdb's version contains in-frame clones alone and is incomplete. The sample lists a few million clones, about 94% occurring once. Germline CDR1 SNHLY, CDR2 FYNNEI. Trimming pared 8 bases from V and 3 bases from J, leaving 11 bases between. The CDR3 extends over 12 amino acids. Cells designated naive CD8 were CD45RO-negative and were positively selected for CCR7, with terminally differentiated effector memory CD45RA+ cells excluded. The chain joins TRBV2 to TRBJ2-7; tentatively, D is TRBD1 (6 bases). The specimen sequenced was naive CD8+ T cells from PBMCs. The sequence derives from a man between 18 and 35 years old in good health. Some clones in this sample may be carry-over from other donors' samples. CDR3 protein: CASRVRGYEQYF. Here the CDR3 DNA reads TGTGCCAGCCGCGTCAGGGGCTACGAGCAGTACTTC.